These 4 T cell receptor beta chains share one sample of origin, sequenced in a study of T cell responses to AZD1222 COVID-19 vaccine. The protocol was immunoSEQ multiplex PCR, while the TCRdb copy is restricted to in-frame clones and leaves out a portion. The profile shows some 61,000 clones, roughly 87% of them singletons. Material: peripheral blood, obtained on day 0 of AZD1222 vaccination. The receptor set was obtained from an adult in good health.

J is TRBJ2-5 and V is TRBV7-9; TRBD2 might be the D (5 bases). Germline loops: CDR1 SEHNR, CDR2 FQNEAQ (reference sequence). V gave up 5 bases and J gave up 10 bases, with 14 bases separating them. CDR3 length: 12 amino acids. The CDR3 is CASSAGLWDQYF. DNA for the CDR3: TGTGCCAGCAGCGCCGGACTTTGGGACCAGTACTTC.

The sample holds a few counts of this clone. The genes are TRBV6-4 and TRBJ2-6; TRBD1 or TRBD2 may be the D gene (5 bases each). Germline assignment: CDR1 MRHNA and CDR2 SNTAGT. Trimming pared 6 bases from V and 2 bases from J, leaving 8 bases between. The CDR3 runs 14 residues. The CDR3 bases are TGTGCCAGCAGCCAGGGACCTGGGGCCAACGTCCTGACTTTC. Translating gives CASSQGPGANVLTF.

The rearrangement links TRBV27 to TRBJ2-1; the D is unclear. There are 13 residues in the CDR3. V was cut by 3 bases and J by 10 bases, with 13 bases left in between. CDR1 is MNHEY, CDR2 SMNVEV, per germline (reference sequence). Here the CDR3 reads CASSFDTGWEQFF. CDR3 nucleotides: TGTGCCAGCAGTTTCGATACGGGCTGGGAGCAGTTCTTC.

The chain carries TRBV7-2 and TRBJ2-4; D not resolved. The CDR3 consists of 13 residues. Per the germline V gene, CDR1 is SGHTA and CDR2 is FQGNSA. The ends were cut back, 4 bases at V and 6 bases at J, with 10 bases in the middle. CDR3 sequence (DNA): TGTGCCAGCAGCTCCGGGTCTCTAAACATTCAGTACTTC. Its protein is CASSSGSLNIQYF.